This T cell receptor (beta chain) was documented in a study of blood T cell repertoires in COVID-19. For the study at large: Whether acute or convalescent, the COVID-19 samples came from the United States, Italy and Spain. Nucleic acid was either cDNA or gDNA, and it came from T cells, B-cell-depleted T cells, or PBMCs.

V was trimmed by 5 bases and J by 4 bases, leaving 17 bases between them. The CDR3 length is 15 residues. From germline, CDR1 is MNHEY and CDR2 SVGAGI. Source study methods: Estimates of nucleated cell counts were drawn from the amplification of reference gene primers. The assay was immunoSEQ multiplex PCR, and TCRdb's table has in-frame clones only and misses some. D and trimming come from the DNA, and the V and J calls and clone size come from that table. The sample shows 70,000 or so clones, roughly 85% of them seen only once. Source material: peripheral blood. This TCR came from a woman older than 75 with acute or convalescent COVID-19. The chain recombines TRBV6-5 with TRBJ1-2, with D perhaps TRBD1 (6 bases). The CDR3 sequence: CASSPGQGPFYGYTF. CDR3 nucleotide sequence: TGTGCCAGCAGTCCCGGGCAGGGGCCCTTCTATGGCTACACCTTC.